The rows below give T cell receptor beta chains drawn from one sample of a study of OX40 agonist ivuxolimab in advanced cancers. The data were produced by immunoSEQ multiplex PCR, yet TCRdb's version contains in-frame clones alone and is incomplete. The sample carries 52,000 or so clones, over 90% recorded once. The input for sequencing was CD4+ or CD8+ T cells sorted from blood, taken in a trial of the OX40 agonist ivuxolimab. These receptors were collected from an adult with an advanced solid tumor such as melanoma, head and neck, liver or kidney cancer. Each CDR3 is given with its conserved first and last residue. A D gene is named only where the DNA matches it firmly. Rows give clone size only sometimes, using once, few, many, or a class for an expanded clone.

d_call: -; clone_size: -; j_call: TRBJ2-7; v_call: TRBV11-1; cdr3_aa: CASSLATFPDFEQYF; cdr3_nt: TGTGCCAGCAGTTTGGCTACGTTTCCGGATTTCGAGCAGTACTTC
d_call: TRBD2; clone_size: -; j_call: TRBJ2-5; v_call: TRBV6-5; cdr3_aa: CATHGGTSAQETQYF; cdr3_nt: TGTGCCACCCACGGAGGGACTAGCGCACAAGAGACCCAGTACTTC
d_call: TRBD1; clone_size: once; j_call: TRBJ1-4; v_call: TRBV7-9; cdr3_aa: CASSGTGYYEKLFF; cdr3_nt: TGTGCCAGCAGCGGGACAGGGTATTATGAAAAACTGTTTTTT
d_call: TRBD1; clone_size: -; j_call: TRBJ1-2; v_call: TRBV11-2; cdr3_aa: CASNRKEGAYGYTF; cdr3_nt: TGTGCCAGCAACCGAAAAGAGGGGGCGTATGGCTACACCTTC
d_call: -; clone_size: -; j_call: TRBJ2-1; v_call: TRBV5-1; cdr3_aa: CASSLGGQQFF; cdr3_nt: TGTGCCAGCAGCTTGGGGGGGCAGCAGTTCTTC
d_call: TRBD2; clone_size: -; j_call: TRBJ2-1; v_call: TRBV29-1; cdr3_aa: CSVEDPLASGRGSSYNEQFF; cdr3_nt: TGCAGCGTTGAAGACCCCCTCGCTAGCGGGAGGGGAAGCTCCTACAATGAGCAGTTCTTC
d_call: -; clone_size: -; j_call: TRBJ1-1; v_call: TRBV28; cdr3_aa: CASSFSGNTEAFF; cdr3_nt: TGTGCCAGCAGTTTTTCAGGGAACACTGAAGCTTTCTTT
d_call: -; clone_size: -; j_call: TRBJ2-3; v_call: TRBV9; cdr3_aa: CASSPEGGSTDTQYF; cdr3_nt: TGTGCCAGCAGCCCCGAAGGGGGGAGCACAGATACGCAGTATTTT
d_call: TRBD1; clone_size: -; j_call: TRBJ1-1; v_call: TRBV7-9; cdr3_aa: CASNSQGGAEAFF; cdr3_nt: TGTGCCAGCAACTCCCAGGGGGGGGCTGAAGCTTTCTTT
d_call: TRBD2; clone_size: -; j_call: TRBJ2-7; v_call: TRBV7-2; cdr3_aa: CASSTLSGRHTYEQYF; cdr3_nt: TGTGCCAGCAGCACCCTTAGCGGGAGGCATACCTACGAGCAGTACTTC
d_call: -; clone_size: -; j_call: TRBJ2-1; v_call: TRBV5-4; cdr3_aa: CASSLGGAREQFF; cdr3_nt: TGTGCCAGCAGCTTGGGGGGGGCAAGAGAGCAGTTCTTC
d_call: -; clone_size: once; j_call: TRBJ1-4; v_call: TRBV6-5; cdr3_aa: CASTSLTGTNEKLFF; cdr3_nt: TGTGCCAGCACCTCCTTGACAGGAACTAATGAAAAACTGTTTTTT
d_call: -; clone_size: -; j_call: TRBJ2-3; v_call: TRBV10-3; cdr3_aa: CAISESDTPSDTDTQYF; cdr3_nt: TGTGCCATCAGTGAGTCCGACACTCCTTCAGACACAGATACGCAGTATTTT
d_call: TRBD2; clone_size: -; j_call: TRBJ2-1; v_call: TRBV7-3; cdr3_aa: CASSPRLAGTYNEQFF; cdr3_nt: TGTGCCAGCAGCCCTAGACTAGCGGGCACTTACAATGAGCAGTTCTTC
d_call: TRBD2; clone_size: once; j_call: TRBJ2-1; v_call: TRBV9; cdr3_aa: CASSVEGLGVHGQFF; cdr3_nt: TGTGCCAGCAGCGTAGAGGGACTAGGGGTTCACGGGCAGTTCTTC
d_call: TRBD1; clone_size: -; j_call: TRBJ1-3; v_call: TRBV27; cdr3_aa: CASSLTAGGHTIYF; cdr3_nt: TGTGCCAGCAGTTTAACGGCAGGGGGACACACCATATATTTT
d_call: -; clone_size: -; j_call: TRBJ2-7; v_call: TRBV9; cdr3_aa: CASSVGRQASDEQYF; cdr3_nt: TGTGCCAGCAGCGTAGGGAGACAAGCCAGTGACGAGCAGTACTTC
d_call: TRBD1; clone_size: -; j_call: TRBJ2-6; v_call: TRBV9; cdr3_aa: CASSVDDRGTQYNSGANVLTF; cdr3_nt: TGTGCCAGCAGCGTAGATGACAGGGGTACCCAATACAACTCTGGGGCCAACGTCCTGACTTTC
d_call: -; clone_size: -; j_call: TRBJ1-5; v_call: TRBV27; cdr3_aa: CASSQTGSSQPQHF; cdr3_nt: TGTGCCAGCAGCCAGACAGGATCTAGCCAGCCCCAGCATTTT
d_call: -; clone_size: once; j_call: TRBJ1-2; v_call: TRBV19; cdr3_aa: CASRTHKSSEGDGYTF; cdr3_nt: TGTGCCAGTAGAACCCATAAAAGTTCAGAAGGGGATGGCTACACCTTC
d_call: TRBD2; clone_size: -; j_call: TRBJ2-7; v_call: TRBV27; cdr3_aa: CASSPSASGSSYEQYF; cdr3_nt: TGTGCCAGCAGTCCCTCCGCCAGCGGGAGTTCCTACGAGCAGTACTTC
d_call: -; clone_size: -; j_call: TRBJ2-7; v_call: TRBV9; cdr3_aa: CASSVAQSGNEQYF; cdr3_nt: TGTGCCAGCAGCGTAGCCCAGTCGGGGAACGAGCAGTACTTC
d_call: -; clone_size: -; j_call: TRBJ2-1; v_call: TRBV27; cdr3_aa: CASSQGGPRTNEQFF; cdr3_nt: TGTGCCAGCAGCCAGGGGGGCCCCAGGACCAATGAGCAGTTCTTC
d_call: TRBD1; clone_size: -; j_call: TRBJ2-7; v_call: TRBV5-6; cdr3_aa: CASSLVVRGQGIEQYF; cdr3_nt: TGTGCCAGCAGCTTAGTTGTCCGCGGACAGGGCATCGAGCAGTACTTC
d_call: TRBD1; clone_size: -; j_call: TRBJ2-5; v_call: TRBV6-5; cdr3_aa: CASSYFTGEETQYF; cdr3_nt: TGTGCCAGCAGTTACTTCACAGGGGAAGAGACCCAGTACTTC
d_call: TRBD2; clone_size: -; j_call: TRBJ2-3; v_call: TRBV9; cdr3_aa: CASSVSQREINTDTQYF; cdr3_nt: TGTGCCAGCAGCGTTTCACAGCGGGAGATTAACACAGATACGCAGTATTTT
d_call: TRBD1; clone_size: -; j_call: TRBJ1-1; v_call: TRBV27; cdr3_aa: CASSLSAGTENTEAFF; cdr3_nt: TGTGCCAGCAGTTTATCGGCAGGGACAGAGAACACTGAAGCTTTCTTT
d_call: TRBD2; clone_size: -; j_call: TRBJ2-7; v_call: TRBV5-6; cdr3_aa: CASSLELAGYFHEQYF; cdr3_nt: TGTGCCAGCAGCTTGGAACTAGCGGGTTATTTTCACGAGCAGTACTTC
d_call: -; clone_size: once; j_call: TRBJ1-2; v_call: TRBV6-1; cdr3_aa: CASSAERSNYGYTF; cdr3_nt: TGTGCCAGCAGTGCAGAGCGTTCAAACTATGGCTACACCTTC
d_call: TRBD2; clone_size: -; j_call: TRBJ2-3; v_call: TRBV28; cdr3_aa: CASSPGLAASTDTQYF; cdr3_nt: TGTGCCAGCAGTCCTGGACTAGCGGCTAGCACAGATACGCAGTATTTT
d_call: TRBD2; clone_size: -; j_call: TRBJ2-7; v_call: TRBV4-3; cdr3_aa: CASSQWTSGGHEQYF; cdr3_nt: TGCGCCAGCAGCCAGTGGACTAGCGGGGGCCACGAGCAGTACTTC
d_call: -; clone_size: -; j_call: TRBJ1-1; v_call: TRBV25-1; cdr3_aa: CASSESPSEDEAFF; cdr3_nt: TGTGCCAGCAGTGAATCCCCCAGCGAAGATGAAGCTTTCTTT
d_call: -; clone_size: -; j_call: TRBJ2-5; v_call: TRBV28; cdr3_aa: CASSHIGQQQWLLYF; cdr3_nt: TGTGCCAGCAGTCATATCGGACAGCAACAATGGCTTTTGTACTTC
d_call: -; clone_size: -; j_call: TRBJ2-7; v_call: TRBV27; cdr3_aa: CASSPFAGQGAYEQYF; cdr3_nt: TGTGCCAGCAGTCCCTTCGCGGGGCAGGGGGCCTACGAGCAGTACTTC
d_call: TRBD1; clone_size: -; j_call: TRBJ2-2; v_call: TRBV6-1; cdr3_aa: CASSRDSAGELFF; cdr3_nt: TGTGCCAGTTCCAGGGACAGCGCCGGGGAGCTGTTTTTT
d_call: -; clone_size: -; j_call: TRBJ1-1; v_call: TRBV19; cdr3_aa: CASSIPGPTEAFF; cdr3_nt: TGTGCCAGTAGTATCCCCGGGCCAACCGAAGCTTTCTTT
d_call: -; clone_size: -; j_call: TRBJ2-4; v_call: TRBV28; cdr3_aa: CASSFGGGNIQYF; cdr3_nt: TGTGCCAGCAGTTTCGGCGGAGGAAACATTCAGTACTTC
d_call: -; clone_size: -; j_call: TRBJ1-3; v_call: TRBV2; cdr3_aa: CASSEGFSGNTIYF; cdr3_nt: TGTGCCAGCAGTGAAGGGTTCTCTGGAAACACCATATATTTT
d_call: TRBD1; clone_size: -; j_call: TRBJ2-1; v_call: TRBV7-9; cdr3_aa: CASSRTGWAWHEQFF; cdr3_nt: TGTGCCAGCAGCCGGACAGGTTGGGCCTGGCATGAGCAGTTCTTC
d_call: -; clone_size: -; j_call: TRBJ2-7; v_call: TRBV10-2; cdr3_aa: CASRGGNRGYEQYF; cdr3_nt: TGCGCCAGCAGAGGCGGGAACAGGGGCTACGAGCAGTACTTC
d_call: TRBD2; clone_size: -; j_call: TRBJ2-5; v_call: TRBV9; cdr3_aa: CASSVFGGRETQYF; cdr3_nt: TGTGCCAGCAGCGTATTCGGCGGGAGGGAGACCCAGTACTTC
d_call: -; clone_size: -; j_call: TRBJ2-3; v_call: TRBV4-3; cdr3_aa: CASSQESQRNSDTQYF; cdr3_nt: TGCGCCAGCAGCCAAGAGAGCCAGCGCAATTCGGATACGCAGTATTTT
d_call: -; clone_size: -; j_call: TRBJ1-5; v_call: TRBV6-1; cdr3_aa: CASSDRPNQPQHF; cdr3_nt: TGTGCCAGCAGTGACAGGCCCAATCAGCCCCAGCATTTT
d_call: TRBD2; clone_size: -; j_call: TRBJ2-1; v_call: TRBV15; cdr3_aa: CATSSSQGGSRDEQFF; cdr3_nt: TGTGCCACCAGCAGCTCCCAGGGCGGGAGTAGGGATGAGCAGTTCTTC
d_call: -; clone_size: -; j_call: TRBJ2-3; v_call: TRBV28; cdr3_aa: CASSLLRGTDTQYF; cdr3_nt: TGTGCCAGCAGCCTCCTGCGAGGCACAGATACGCAGTATTTT
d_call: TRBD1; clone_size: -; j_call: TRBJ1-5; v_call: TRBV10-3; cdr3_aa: CAISELGTGGSNQPQHF; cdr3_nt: TGTGCCATCAGTGAGCTGGGGACAGGGGGCTCCAATCAGCCCCAGCATTTT
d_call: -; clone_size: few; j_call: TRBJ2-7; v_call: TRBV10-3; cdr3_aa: CAISEPGSSSYEQYF; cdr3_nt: TGTGCCATCAGTGAGCCGGGTTCCAGCTCCTACGAGCAGTACTTC
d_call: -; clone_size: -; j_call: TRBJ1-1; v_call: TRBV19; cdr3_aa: CASSIITEHTEAFF; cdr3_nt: TGTGCCAGTAGTATAATTACAGAGCACACTGAAGCTTTCTTT
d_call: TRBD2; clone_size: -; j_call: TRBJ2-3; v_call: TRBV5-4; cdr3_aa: CASSWDYGHTQYF; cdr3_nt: TGTGCCAGCAGCTGGGACTATGGGCATACGCAGTATTTT
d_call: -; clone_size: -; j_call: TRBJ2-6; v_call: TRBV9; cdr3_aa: CASSVGAADPFNSGANVLTF; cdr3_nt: TGTGCCAGCAGCGTAGGGGCCGCAGACCCGTTCAACTCTGGGGCCAACGTCCTGACTTTC
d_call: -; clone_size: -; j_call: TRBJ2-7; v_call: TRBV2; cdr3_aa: CASSGTYEQYF; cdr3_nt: TGTGCCAGCAGTGGAACCTACGAGCAGTACTTC
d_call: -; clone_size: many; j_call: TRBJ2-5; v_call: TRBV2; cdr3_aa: CASRGGSYQETQYF; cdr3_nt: TGTGCCAGCAGGGGGGGATCGTACCAAGAGACCCAGTACTTC
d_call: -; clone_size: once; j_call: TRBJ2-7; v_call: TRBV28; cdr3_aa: CASSLFRDASYEQYF; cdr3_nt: TGTGCCAGCAGTTTATTCCGGGACGCCTCCTACGAGCAGTACTTC
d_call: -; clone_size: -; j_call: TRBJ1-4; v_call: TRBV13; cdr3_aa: CASSLEPNRVIGPEKLFF; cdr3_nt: TGTGCCAGCAGCTTAGAGCCGAACAGGGTTATCGGCCCGGAAAAACTGTTTTTT
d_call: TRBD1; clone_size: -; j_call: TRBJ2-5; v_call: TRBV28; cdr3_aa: CASSYIEPGQNKETQYF; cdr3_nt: TGTGCCAGCAGTTATATCGAGCCGGGACAGAATAAAGAGACCCAGTACTTC